This TCR beta chain was sequenced in a study of blood T cells in healthy people across ages. Then a second PCR, running about 6 to 11 cycles, was carried out with a sample-barcoded 5' primer and a J-beta primer mix. Every sample returned 2.5 million or more CDR3-containing paired-end reads. MiXCR, applied by TCRdb to the 5' RACE reads, yields one record per CDR3 protein. The sample lists 800,000 to 950,000 distinct CDR3 sequences, about 44% occurring once. Those donating, healthy Caucasian individuals from Russia, were aged roughly 6 to 90. CDR3 length equals 15 residues. From germline, CDR1 is SGHVS and CDR2 FQNEAQ. V was clipped by 1 base and J by 1 base, with 10 bases between them.

The chain has TRBV7-8 and TRBJ1-1; maybe TRBD1 (5 bases). The material sequenced was blood. The receptor comes from a man between 25 and 39 years old in good health. CDR3 residues: CASSLVRTPNTEAFF. CDR3 in DNA: TGTGCCAGCAGCTTAGTTCGGACACCGAACACTGAAGCTTTCTTT.